These 25 T cell receptor beta chains share one sample of origin, sequenced in a study of OX40 agonist ivuxolimab in advanced cancers. The library was built by means of the immunoSEQ multiplex PCR assay. TCRdb re-hosts the immuneACCESS table, in-frame sequences only. Its copies lack some clones; in the studies checked, an unresolved V gene accounts for under half of them, and the cause for the rest is not known. The sample data list about 48,000 clones, and around nine tenths of these were observed just once. The leading ten clones occupy roughly 4.4% of the sample. Source: CD4+ or CD8+ T cells sorted from blood, taken in a trial of the OX40 agonist ivuxolimab. The receptor source for this set is an adult with an advanced solid tumor such as melanoma, head and neck, liver or kidney cancer.

The chain links TRBV27 to TRBJ2-1; TRBD2 is a possible D gene (5 bases). With 2 bases removed from V and 12 bases from J, the gap between germline ends came to 11 bases. The CDR3 consists of 12 residues. CDR1 is MNHEY and CDR2 is SMNVEV in the germline V gene (reference sequence). The CDR3 region is CASSLGGPVQFF. CDR3 bases: TGTGCCAGCAGTTTAGGAGGCCCGGTGCAGTTCTTC.

This sequence joins TRBV19 and TRBJ2-2; 8 nucleotides match TRBD1. Germline CDR1 reads LNHDA; CDR2 reads SQIVND (reference sequence). V was pared by 3 bases and J by 7 bases, with 7 bases of the junction left unmatched. The CDR3 consists of 15 residues. CDR3 sequence reads: CASSMDREGIGELFF. CDR3 DNA sequence: TGTGCCAGTAGTATGGACAGGGAAGGGATCGGGGAGCTGTTTTTT.

CDR3 nucleotides: TGTGCCAGCAGTTCCGCTGGCGAGCAGTACTTC. Protein: CASSSAGEQYF. The V and J genes are TRBV6-6 and TRBJ2-7; D remains ambiguous. CDR1 and CDR2 from the germline V gene are MNHNY and SVGAGI (reference sequence). The CDR3 is 11 amino acids. V shed 4 bases and J shed 6 bases, with 7 bases lying between them.

The rearrangement joins TRBV2 to TRBJ2-7; either TRBD1 or TRBD2 may fit D (5 bases each). This CDR3 spans 14 amino acids. The germline V gene has CDR1 SNHLY and CDR2 FYNNEI. The germline V and J ends were trimmed by 4 bases and 5 bases, with 15 bases remaining between them. CDR3: CASSVEGLGNEQYV. The DNA for the CDR3 is TGTGCCAGCAGTGTCGAGGGGTTAGGTAACGAGCAGTACGTC.

The chain has TRBV6-5 and TRBJ2-2; D is undetermined. The germline V gene has CDR1 MNHEY and CDR2 SVGAGI. This CDR3 has 16 amino acids. Trimming cost V 0 bases and J 0 bases, with 8 bases left between them. The CDR3 is CASSYSRVTNTGELFF. CDR3 bases: TGTGCCAGCAGTTACTCAAGGGTAACGAACACCGGGGAGCTGTTTTTT.

The chain employs TRBV7-2 and TRBJ2-1; 7 bases fit TRBD2. Per the germline V gene, CDR1 is SGHTA and CDR2 is FQGNSA. The CDR3 has 16 residues. V lost 1 base, J lost 0 bases, and 3 bases stayed unmatched. Here the CDR3 reads CASSLVGGSSYNEQFF. CDR3 DNA: TGTGCCAGCAGCTTAGTGGGGGGGAGCTCCTACAATGAGCAGTTCTTC.

This rearrangement joins TRBV9 to TRBJ2-3; the D is unclear. V dropped 3 bases and J dropped 3 bases, with 14 bases sitting between them. The CDR3 loop spans 15 amino acids. CDR1 is SGDLS and CDR2 is YYNGEE in the germline V gene. The CDR3 region has the DNA TGTGCCAGCAGCGCATGGGGTGGTGGGACAGATACGCAGTATTTT. This encodes CASSAWGGGTDTQYF. The entire variable domain, with the rest obtained from reference TRBV9 and TRBJ2-3, is as follows: DSGVTQTPKHLITATGQRVTLRCSPRSGDLSVYWYQQSLDQGLQFLIQYYNGEERAKGNILERFSAQQFPDLHSELNLSSLELGDSALYFCASSAWGGGTDTQYFGPGTRLTVL.

This chain uses TRBV9 with TRBJ2-7; D possibly uses TRBD1 or TRBD2 (6 bases each). Germline assignment: CDR1 SGDLS and CDR2 YYNGEE. This CDR3 spans 15 amino acids. V was shortened by 0 bases and J by 2 bases, with 12 bases between the two germline ends. The CDR3 here is CASSVEGGTAYEQYF. The CDR3 coding sequence is TGTGCCAGCAGCGTAGAAGGGGGGACCGCCTACGAGCAGTACTTC.

This chain connects TRBV5-5 to TRBJ2-5; D is ambiguous. The germline V gene has CDR1 SGHKS and CDR2 YYEKEE (reference sequence). The CDR3 consists of 16 residues. The V and J ends lost 4 bases and 6 bases respectively, with 22 bases between them. The CDR3 DNA sequence: TGTGCCAGCAGCGATGCCGGACCTTCCCTGGGAAAGACCCAGTACTTC. Its protein is CASSDAGPSLGKTQYF.

The chain links TRBV9 to TRBJ1-2; possible D gene TRBD1, 5 bases. From germline, CDR1 is SGDLS and CDR2 YYNGEE. V was pared by 0 bases and J by 1 base, with 13 bases between. The CDR3 loop spans 16 amino acids. The CDR3: CASSVAPRGGNYGYTF. CDR3 in DNA: TGTGCCAGCAGCGTAGCCCCGCGGGGGGGTAACTATGGCTACACCTTC.

The chain has TRBV29-1 and TRBJ1-3; TRBD1 agrees at 7 bases. The junction had 4 bases not matched to a gene; V was cut back by 7 bases and J by 1 base. Looked up from germline, CDR1 is SQVTM and CDR2 is ANQGSEA. This CDR3 has 13 amino acids. The CDR3 DNA is TGCAGCGCCGGACAGGCGTCTGGAAACACCATATATTTT. Its translation: CSAGQASGNTIYF.

The J gene is TRBJ2-7, the V gene TRBV7-8; 9 nucleotides match TRBD2. The V gene's germline CDR1 is SGHVS and CDR2 FQNEAQ. The CDR3 spans 15 residues. J gave up 4 bases and V 7 bases, and 11 bases lay outside the gene matches. In DNA form, the CDR3 reads TGTGCCAGCATCCCTTTCGGCGGGAGGGATTACGAGCAGTACTTC. Its protein product is CASIPFGGRDYEQYF.

The chain uses TRBV6-6 and TRBJ1-6; no clear D. Deletions cut 0 bases from V and 9 bases from J, with 3 bases between. CDR1 and CDR2 (germline): MNHNY, SVGAGI (reference sequence). This CDR3 is built from 12 residues. The CDR3 protein is CASSYSSSPLHF. In DNA, the CDR3 is TGTGCCAGCAGTTACTCGAGTTCACCCCTCCACTTT.

J is TRBJ2-5 and V is TRBV5-1, with D maybe TRBD1 (6 bases). The J call is in doubt because the DNA end fits TRBJ2-7 better. The CDR3 length is 13 residues. Looked up from germline, CDR1 is SGHRS and CDR2 is YFSETQ. CDR3 sequence: CASSLQGPYEQYF. In DNA form, the CDR3 reads TGCGCCAGCAGCTTACAGGGACCTTACGAGCAGTACTTC.

This clone was observed a few times. V gene TRBV15 combines with J gene TRBJ2-7; 11 nucleotides align to TRBD2. Losses at the gene ends were 1 base for V and 6 bases for J; bases not matched to a gene: 5. The CDR3 is 15 residues long. Germline loops: CDR1 LNHNV, CDR2 YYDKDF (reference sequence). The CDR3 region has the DNA TGTGCCACCAGCAGAGCTACTAGCGGGAGTGCCGAGCAGTACTTC. This sequence encodes CATSRATSGSAEQYF.

V gene TRBV7-9 combines with J gene TRBJ2-7; tentatively, D is TRBD1 (5 bases). This CDR3 is built from 14 residues. Germline assignment: CDR1 SEHNR and CDR2 FQNEAQ (reference sequence). The V end lost 3 bases, the J end lost 12 bases, and 21 bases lay between the germline ends. The CDR3 protein is CASSLGLPETARYF. In DNA, the CDR3 is TGTGCCAGCAGCTTGGGCCTCCCGGAGACAGCCCGGTACTTC.

This clone was seen a handful of times. This chain links TRBV27 with TRBJ2-1; weak D call: TRBD1 (5 bases). Trimming removed 0 bases from V and 6 bases from J, with 9 bases in between. The germline gives CDR1 MNHEY, CDR2 SMNVEV (reference sequence). The length of the CDR3 is 14 residues. The CDR3 sequence is CASSLSRASNEQFF. In DNA, the CDR3 is TGTGCCAGCAGTTTATCCAGGGCTAGCAATGAGCAGTTCTTC.

This clone rates as medium-sized. The genes are TRBV9 and TRBJ2-1; 8 nucleotides align to TRBD2. Germline lookup yields CDR1 SGDLS and CDR2 YYNGEE. The length of the CDR3 is 15 residues. V trimming: 0 bases; J trimming: 5 bases; junction bases outside the gene matches: 4. Here the CDR3 reads CASSVGELADNEQFF. In DNA form, the CDR3 reads TGTGCCAGCAGCGTAGGTGAACTAGCGGACAATGAGCAGTTCTTC.

V gene TRBV30 combines with J gene TRBJ2-1; D gene ambiguous. V lost 0 bases and J 4 bases, leaving 10 bases between the germline ends. The CDR3 is made up of 14 amino acids. The germline V gene has CDR1 GTSNPN and CDR2 SVGIG (reference sequence). The DNA for the CDR3 is TGTGCCTGGAGTGTCGCGAGCACTTACAATGAGCAGTTCTTC. It specifies CAWSVASTYNEQFF. The whole variable domain, remainder taken from reference TRBV30 and TRBJ2-1, is SQTIHQWPATLVQPVGSPLSLECTVEGTSNPNLYWYRQAAGRGLQLLFYSVGIGQISSEVPQNLSASRPQDRQFILSSKKLLLSDSGFYLCAWSVASTYNEQFFGPGTRLTVL.

V usage is TRBV27 and J usage is TRBJ2-3; no definite D call. Germline V gene sequence: CDR1 MNHEY, CDR2 SMNVEV (reference sequence). CDR3 length: 12 amino acids. The germline V and J ends were trimmed by 10 bases and 2 bases, with 10 bases remaining between them. Here the CDR3 reads CATLPPTDTQYF. CDR3 DNA: TGTGCCACCCTTCCACCCACAGATACGCAGTATTTT.

This clone turned up a few times. CDR3 region: CASSYASGRNEQYF. CDR3 nucleotides: TGTGCCAGCAGTTATGCTAGCGGGAGAAACGAGCAGTACTTC. The rearrangement uses TRBV6-5 and TRBJ2-7; 10 nucleotides agree with TRBD2. V lost 3 bases, J lost 5 bases, and 4 bases stayed unmatched. The CDR3 is 14 amino acids. The germline gives CDR1 MNHEY, CDR2 SVGAGI.

This chain connects TRBV9 to TRBJ2-5, with 8 nucleotides matching TRBD1. V gave up 1 base and J gave up 3 bases; unmatched junction bases: 5. Germline CDR1 reads SGDLS; CDR2 reads YYNGEE. This CDR3 contains 15 residues. CDR3 DNA sequence: TGTGCCAGCAGCGTACAGGGGGCGAGTAAAGAGACCCAGTACTTC. This encodes CASSVQGASKETQYF.

This chain connects TRBV11-2 to TRBJ2-1; the match to TRBD1 covers 7 bases. V gave up 4 bases and J gave up 6 bases; unmatched junction bases: 3. CDR3 size: 13 residues. Germline assignment: CDR1 SGHAT and CDR2 FQNNGV. In DNA, the CDR3 is TGTGCCAGCAGCTGGACAGGCACCAATGAGCAGTTCTTC. Amino acids: CASSWTGTNEQFF.

The genes are TRBV5-1 and TRBJ2-3, with TRBD2 matching over 9 bases. Germline CDR1 and CDR2: SGHRS and YFSETQ. Unmatched junction bases numbered 8, after V lost 6 bases and J lost 6 bases. This CDR3 is built from 14 residues. Here the CDR3 reads CASTRLAAADTQYF. The CDR3 nucleotides read TGCGCCAGCACCAGACTAGCGGCAGCGGATACGCAGTATTTT.

The genes are TRBV6-6 and TRBJ1-2, with no clear D. The CDR3 spans 15 residues. Germline assignment: CDR1 MNHNY and CDR2 SVGAGI (reference sequence). The V end lost 0 bases, the J end lost 4 bases, and 12 bases lay between the germline ends. The DNA for the CDR3 is TGTGCCAGCAGTTACTCGAATTTTGACTCCTATGGCTACACCTTC. It codes for CASSYSNFDSYGYTF.